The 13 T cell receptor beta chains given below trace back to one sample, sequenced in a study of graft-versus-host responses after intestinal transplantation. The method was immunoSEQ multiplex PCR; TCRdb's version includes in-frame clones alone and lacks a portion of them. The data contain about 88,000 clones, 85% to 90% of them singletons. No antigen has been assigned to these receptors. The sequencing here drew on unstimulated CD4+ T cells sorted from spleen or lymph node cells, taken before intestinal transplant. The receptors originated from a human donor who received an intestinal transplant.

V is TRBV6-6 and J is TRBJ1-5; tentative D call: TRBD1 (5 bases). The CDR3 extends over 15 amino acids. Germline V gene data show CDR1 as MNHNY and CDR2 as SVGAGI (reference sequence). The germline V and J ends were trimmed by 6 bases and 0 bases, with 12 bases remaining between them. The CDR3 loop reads CASSPRVDSNQPQHF. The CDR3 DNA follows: TGTGCCAGCAGCCCCAGGGTTGATAGCAATCAGCCCCAGCATTTT.

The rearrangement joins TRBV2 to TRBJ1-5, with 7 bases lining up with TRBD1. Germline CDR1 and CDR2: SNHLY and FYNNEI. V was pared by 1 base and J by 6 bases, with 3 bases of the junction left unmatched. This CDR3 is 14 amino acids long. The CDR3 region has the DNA TGTGCCAGCAGTGAAGAGGGGGCAGGTCAGCCCCAGCATTTT. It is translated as CASSEEGAGQPQHF.

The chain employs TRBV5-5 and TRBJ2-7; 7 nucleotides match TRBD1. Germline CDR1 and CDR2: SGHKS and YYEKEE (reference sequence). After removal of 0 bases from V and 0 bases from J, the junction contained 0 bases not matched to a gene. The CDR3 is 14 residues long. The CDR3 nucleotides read TGTGCCAGCAGCTTGGCAGGGGGCTCCTACGAGCAGTACTTC. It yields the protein CASSLAGGSYEQYF. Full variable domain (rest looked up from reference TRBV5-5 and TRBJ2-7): DAGVTQSPTHLIKTRGQQVTLRCSPISGHKSVSWYQQVLGQGPQFIFQYYEKEERGRGNFPDRFSARQFPNYSSELNVNALLLGDSALYLCASSLAGGSYEQYFGPGTRLTVT.

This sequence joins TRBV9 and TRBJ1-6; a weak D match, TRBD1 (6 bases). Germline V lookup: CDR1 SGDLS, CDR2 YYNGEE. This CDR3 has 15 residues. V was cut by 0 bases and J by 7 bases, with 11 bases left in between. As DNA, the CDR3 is TGTGCCAGCAGCGTAGCCGGACAGCCAAATTCACCCCTCCACTTT. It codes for CASSVAGQPNSPLHF.

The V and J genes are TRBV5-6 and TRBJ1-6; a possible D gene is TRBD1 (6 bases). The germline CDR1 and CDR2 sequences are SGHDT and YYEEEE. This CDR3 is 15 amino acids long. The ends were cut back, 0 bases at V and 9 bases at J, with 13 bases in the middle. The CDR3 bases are TGTGCCAGCAGCTTGGGTTGGGGGCCCCTTTCACCCCTCCACTTT. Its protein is CASSLGWGPLSPLHF.

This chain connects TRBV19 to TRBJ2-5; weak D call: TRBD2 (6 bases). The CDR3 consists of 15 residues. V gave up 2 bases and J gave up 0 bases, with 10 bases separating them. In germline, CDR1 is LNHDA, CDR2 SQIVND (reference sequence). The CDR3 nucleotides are TGTGCCAGTAGTATATTCCGGGGGTACCAAGAGACCCAGTACTTC. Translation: CASSIFRGYQETQYF.

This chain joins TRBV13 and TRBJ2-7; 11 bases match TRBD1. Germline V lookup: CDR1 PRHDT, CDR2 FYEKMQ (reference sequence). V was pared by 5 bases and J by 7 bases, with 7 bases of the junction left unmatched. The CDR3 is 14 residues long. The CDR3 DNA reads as TGTGCCAGCAGCCCCAAGGACAGGGGGCAGGAGCAGTACTTC. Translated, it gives CASSPKDRGQEQYF.

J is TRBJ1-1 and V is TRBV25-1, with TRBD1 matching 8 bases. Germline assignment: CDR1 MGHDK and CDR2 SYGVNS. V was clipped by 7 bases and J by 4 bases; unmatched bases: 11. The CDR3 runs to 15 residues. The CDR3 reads CASTQGALGSTEAFF. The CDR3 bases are TGTGCCAGCACTCAGGGGGCCTTGGGGAGCACTGAAGCTTTCTTT.

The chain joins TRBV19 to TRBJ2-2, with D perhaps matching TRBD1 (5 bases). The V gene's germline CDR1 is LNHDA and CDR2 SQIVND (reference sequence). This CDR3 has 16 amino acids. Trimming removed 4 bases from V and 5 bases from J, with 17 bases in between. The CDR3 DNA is TGTGCCAGTAGTACCCCATCAGGGTTGCGTACCGGGGAGCTGTTTTTT. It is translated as CASSTPSGLRTGELFF.

The CDR3 DNA is TGTGCCAGCAGTTACTCGGTCACGGTCATTGGAAACACCATATATTTT. Protein: CASSYSVTVIGNTIYF. V gene TRBV6-5 combines with J gene TRBJ1-3; D gene unclear. Germline CDR1 reads MNHEY; CDR2 reads SVGAGI. V lost 0 bases and J 3 bases, leaving 12 bases between the germline ends. This CDR3 comprises 16 residues.

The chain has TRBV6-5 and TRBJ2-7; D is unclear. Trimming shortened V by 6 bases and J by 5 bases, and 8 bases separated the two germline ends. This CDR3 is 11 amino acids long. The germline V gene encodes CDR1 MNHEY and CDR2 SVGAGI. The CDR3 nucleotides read TGTGCCAGCAGACGGTCCCACGAGCAGTACTTC. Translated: CASRRSHEQYF.

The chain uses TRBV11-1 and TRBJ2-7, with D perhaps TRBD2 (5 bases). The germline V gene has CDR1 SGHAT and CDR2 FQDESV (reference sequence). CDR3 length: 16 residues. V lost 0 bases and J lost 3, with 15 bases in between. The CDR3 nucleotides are TGTGCCAGCAGCTTAGCCGGAGCGGCCTCCATCTACGAGCAGTACTTC. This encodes CASSLAGAASIYEQYF.

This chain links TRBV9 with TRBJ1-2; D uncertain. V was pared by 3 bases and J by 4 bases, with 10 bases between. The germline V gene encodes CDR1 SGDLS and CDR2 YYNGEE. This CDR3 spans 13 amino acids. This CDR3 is CASSAAAVYGYTF. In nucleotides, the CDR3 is TGTGCCAGCAGCGCAGCGGCGGTCTATGGCTACACCTTC.